The 24 T cell receptor beta chains below all came from one sample that was sequenced in a study of response to subunit inactivated influenza vaccine. TCRdb processed the RT-PCR reads anew with MiXCR; each CDR3 protein has one entry. The table lists 710,000 or so distinct CDR3 sequences, 15% to 19% of them singletons, with 11% in the top ten. The material sequenced was PBMCs from blood, taken 11 to 12 days after vaccination. The receptors were gathered from a man in his fifties or sixties who received an inactivated influenza vaccine.

The chain couples TRBV6-5 to TRBJ2-2; 8 bases fit TRBD1. With V trimmed by 7 bases and J by 1 base, 8 bases remained unmatched. Germline V gene sequence: CDR1 MNHEY, CDR2 SVGAGI. The CDR3 contains 16 residues. Here the CDR3 reads CASMYYGQGNTGELFF. Written as DNA, the CDR3 is TGTGCCAGCATGTACTACGGACAGGGGAACACCGGGGAGCTGTTTTTT.

As regards this clonotype: Relative to the germline gene, one junction end is altered; a read error may explain this. The CDR3 is CASSLRTSGSNEKYF. CDR3 DNA: TGCGCCAGCAGCTTAAGGACTAGCGGGAGCAACGAGAAGTACTTC. This chain connects TRBV5-1 to TRBJ2-7; 13 bases are a match to TRBD2. Germline V lookup: CDR1 SGHRS, CDR2 YFSETQ. The CDR3 extends over 15 amino acids. The full variable domain, completed using reference TRBV5-1 and TRBJ2-7, is KAGVTQTPRYLIKTRGQQVTLSCSPISGHRSVSWYQQTPGQGLQFLFEYFSETQRNKGNFPGRFSGRQFSNSRSEMNVSTLELGDSALYLCASSLRTSGSNEKYFGPGTRLTVT.

The genes are TRBV20-1 and TRBJ1-2; weak D call: TRBD1 (5 bases). Trimming shortened V by 0 bases and J by 0 bases, and 20 bases separated the two germline ends. Germline V gene data show CDR1 as DFQATT and CDR2 as SNEGSKA (reference sequence). This CDR3 is built from 18 residues. This CDR3 reads CSARDLTRRGPANYGYTF. DNA for the CDR3: TGCAGTGCTAGAGATCTCACCCGCCGGGGCCCGGCTAACTATGGCTACACCTTC.

This clonotype appeared a few times. The chain is built from TRBV20-1 and TRBJ2-7, with 9 bases identical to TRBD1. V lost 1 base to trimming and J lost 6 bases; unmatched junction nucleotides: 10. Germline assignment: CDR1 DFQATT and CDR2 SNEGSKA (reference sequence). The CDR3 contains 15 residues. CDR3 coding DNA: TGCAGTGCTAGAGCGCACCGGGACAGGGCCCCCGAGCAGTACTTC. Translating gives CSARAHRDRAPEQYF.

There are a few counts of this clonotype. This chain joins TRBV4-2 and TRBJ1-5, with 7 bases aligning to TRBD1. The CDR3 runs 16 residues. The trim removed 0 bases at V and 6 bases at J, leaving 8 bases unmatched. Germline CDR1 is LGHNA and CDR2 is YNFKEQ. The CDR3 region has the DNA TGTGCCAGCAGCCAAGATCACAGGGGCAGGAGTCAGCCCCAGCATTTT. It yields the protein CASSQDHRGRSQPQHF.

The rearrangement links TRBV12-3 or TRBV12-4 to TRBJ1-4; D remains ambiguous. V lost 8 bases and J 5 bases, leaving 12 bases between the germline ends. The length of the CDR3 is 13 residues. The CDR3 region has the DNA TGTGCCAGCGGTCCCTATTCCAATGAAAAACTGTTTTTT. This encodes CASGPYSNEKLFF.

The chain links TRBV3-1 to TRBJ2-7; the match to TRBD2 covers 10 bases. Unmatched junction bases numbered 9, after V lost 4 bases and J lost 6 bases. Looked up from germline, CDR1 is LGHDT and CDR2 is YNNKEL (reference sequence). The CDR3 loop spans 15 amino acids. In nucleotides, the CDR3 is TGTGCCAGCAGCCTGGACTTGAGCGGGAGGGCCGAGCAGTACTTC. It yields the protein CASSLDLSGRAEQYF.

The chain has TRBV19 and TRBJ2-7, with D tentatively TRBD1 or TRBD2 (5 bases each). V shed 0 bases and J shed 7 bases, with 10 bases lying between them. Germline V gene data show CDR1 as LNHDA and CDR2 as SQIVND (reference sequence). The CDR3 extends over 13 amino acids. CDR3 region: CASSIERGREQYF. CDR3 coding DNA: TGTGCCAGTAGTATAGAGAGGGGACGGGAGCAGTACTTC.

The chain uses TRBV20-1 and TRBJ2-3; 9 nucleotides line up with TRBD2. Germline-derived CDR1 and CDR2 are DFQATT and SNEGSKA (reference sequence). This CDR3 comprises 16 residues. V trimming: 4 bases; J trimming: 0 bases; junction bases outside the gene matches: 8. CDR3 residues: CSAKSSGSASTDTQYF. The CDR3 DNA is TGCAGTGCTAAGAGTAGCGGGAGCGCGAGCACAGATACGCAGTATTTT.

The chain couples TRBV9 to TRBJ1-1; 7 bases are shared with TRBD1. The CDR3 covers 16 residues. J gave up 2 bases and V 5 bases, and 12 bases lay outside the gene matches. Germline CDR1 SGDLS, CDR2 YYNGEE. The CDR3 DNA reads TGTGCCAGCAGTATCATGGGACAGAGTCTAAACACTGAAGCTTTCTTT. Amino acids: CASSIMGQSLNTEAFF.

The rearrangement uses TRBV5-1 and TRBJ2-3; D call uncertain. Germline CDR1 reads SGHRS; CDR2 reads YFSETQ. The CDR3 covers 17 residues. The V gene lost 0 bases and the J gene lost 8 bases, with 22 bases spanning the gap. CDR3 nucleotides: TGCGCCAGCAGCTTGGGGCTCTCCGGCCTAGTCAACCCTACGCAGTATTTT. The encoded protein is CASSLGLSGLVNPTQYF.

This clonotype has only a few counts. The V gene is TRBV29-1, the J gene TRBJ2-1; 8 positions match TRBD2. V was clipped by 6 bases and J by 0 bases; unmatched bases: 1. Per germline, CDR1 SQVTM and CDR2 ANQGSEA. The CDR3 spans 13 residues. CDR3 protein: CSVGLDSYNEQFF. CDR3 nucleotide sequence: TGCAGCGTGGGACTAGACTCCTACAATGAGCAGTTCTTC.

This clonotype was found a few times. The gene calls are TRBV2 and TRBJ1-2, with D unresolved. CDR1 SNHLY and CDR2 FYNNEI come from the germline V gene. This CDR3 comprises 14 residues. V dropped 1 base and J dropped 7 bases, with 13 bases sitting between them. CDR3 sequence reads: CASSEVAGGVGYTF. CDR3 in DNA: TGTGCCAGCAGTGAAGTCGCAGGAGGAGTTGGCTACACCTTC.

This chain links TRBV7-2 with TRBJ2-1; no firm D call. The CDR3 runs to 15 residues. From germline, CDR1 is SGHTA and CDR2 FQGNSA. The V end was cut by 5 bases, the J end by 3 bases, with 14 bases between. Written as DNA, the CDR3 is TGTGCCAGCAGCCCCTCTTACAAGCGCTACAATGAGCAGTTCTTC. Translated: CASSPSYKRYNEQFF.

This clonotype was picked up a small number of times. This sequence joins TRBV11-1 and TRBJ2-1, with D perhaps being TRBD1 or TRBD2 (5 bases each). The CDR3 runs to 18 residues. V lost 2 bases and J 3 bases, leaving 20 bases between the germline ends. Germline-derived CDR1 and CDR2 are SGHAT and FQDESV (reference sequence). The CDR3 loop is CASSLKFGGRGVYNEQFF. Here the CDR3 DNA reads TGTGCCAGCAGCTTAAAATTTGGTGGGCGAGGGGTCTACAATGAGCAGTTCTTC.

The chain employs TRBV10-3 and TRBJ2-7; tentatively, D is TRBD1 or TRBD2 (5 bases each). The V end was cut by 0 bases, the J end by 2 bases, with 8 bases between. CDR1 is ENHRY and CDR2 is SYGVKD in the germline V gene. CDR3 size: 14 residues. The chain's CDR3 is CAISESRGTYEQYF. The CDR3 DNA is TGTGCCATCAGTGAGTCGAGGGGTACCTACGAGCAGTACTTC.

The chain is built from TRBV12-3 or TRBV12-4 and TRBJ1-2; D uncertain. Deletions cut 6 bases from V and 1 base from J, with 12 bases between. The CDR3 length is 14 residues. The CDR3 here is CASSQGRINYGYTF. The CDR3 DNA sequence: TGTGCCAGCAGCCAAGGACGGATTAACTATGGCTACACCTTC.

This clonotype was picked up a small number of times. The chain carries TRBV7-2 and TRBJ2-2, with 9 bases identical to TRBD2. The CDR3 length is 15 residues. V dropped 4 bases and J dropped 5; count of bases not matched to a gene: 5. Per germline, CDR1 SGHTA and CDR2 FQGNSA. The CDR3 sequence: CASSSGLALTGELFF. The CDR3 DNA sequence: TGTGCCAGCAGCTCGGGACTAGCATTGACCGGGGAGCTGTTTTTT.

V is TRBV4-3 and J is TRBJ1-2; 7 bases fit TRBD1. The CDR3 sequence is 17 residues long. The germline V gene has CDR1 LGHNA and CDR2 YSLEER. J gave up 4 bases and V 0 bases, and 11 bases lay outside the gene matches. CDR3: CASSQEARAGGFYGYTF. CDR3 coding DNA: TGCGCCAGCAGCCAAGAGGCCCGGGCAGGGGGTTTCTATGGCTACACCTTC.

This clonotype was seen more than once but under ten times. J is TRBJ1-6 and V is TRBV20-1; possible D gene TRBD1, 5 bases. The germline V gene encodes CDR1 DFQATT and CDR2 SNEGSKA (reference sequence). CDR3 length equals 15 residues. V lost 2 bases and J lost 4, with 12 bases in between. DNA for the CDR3: TGCAGTGCTAGACACGGGACGGCGTATAATTCACCCCTCCACTTT. It translates to CSARHGTAYNSPLHF.

The V and J genes are TRBV14 and TRBJ2-2; D possibly corresponds to TRBD2 (6 bases). The CDR3 has 14 residues. From germline, CDR1 is SGHDN and CDR2 FVKESK. V dropped 1 base and J dropped 9 bases, with 12 bases sitting between them. The CDR3 nucleotides are TGTGCCAGCAGCCAAGGTGGAGGGGTCCGGGAGCTGTTTTTT. This encodes CASSQGGGVRELFF.

This clonotype occurred a few times. The CDR3 region has the DNA TGTGCCAGCAGTGATAAGGGAGGCTACACCTTC. Amino acids: CASSDKGGYTF. The chain joins TRBV2 to TRBJ1-2; D gene ambiguous. From germline, CDR1 is SNHLY and CDR2 FYNNEI. The CDR3 is made up of 11 amino acids. Trimming removed 3 bases from V and 8 bases from J, with 7 bases in between.

The J gene is TRBJ2-2, the V gene TRBV6-2 or TRBV6-3; 10 bases align to TRBD2. Germline V lookup: CDR1 MNHEY, CDR2 SVGEGT. Trimming cost V 4 bases and J 6 bases; bases outside gene matches: 8. This CDR3 has 16 amino acids. CDR3 sequence reads: CASSWTSGHGAGELFF. Written as DNA, the CDR3 is TGTGCCAGCAGTTGGACTAGCGGCCACGGCGCCGGGGAGCTGTTTTTT.

A few counts support this clonotype. V usage is TRBV20-1 and J usage is TRBJ2-7; 11 bases align to TRBD2. V lost 4 bases to trimming and J lost 2 bases; unmatched junction nucleotides: 4. The CDR3 runs to 14 residues. The germline V gene has CDR1 DFQATT and CDR2 SNEGSKA (reference sequence). The CDR3 DNA sequence: TGCAGTGCTATTACTAGCGGGAGCGCCTACGAGCAGTACTTC. Translating it yields CSAITSGSAYEQYF.